A selection of T cell receptor beta chains follows, all from one sample in a study of blood T cell repertoires in COVID-19. Some clones are missing from TCRdb's copy, which holds only in-frame ones; the method was immunoSEQ multiplex PCR. The repertoire consists of over 350,000 clones, with about 83% occurring once and the leading ten covering around 9.3%. Sequencing was done on a sample of PBMCs or T cells enriched from blood (not recorded which). The receptors come from a woman aged 45-59 years who had recovered from COVID-19. Each CDR3 is given with its conserved first and last residue. D genes are given only for firm matches. Clone size is not always given. Where it is, it says once, few, many or a class for expanded clones.

TRBJ1-2 TRBV30 TRBD1 . CAWRSGGNYGYTF TGTGCCTGGAGGTCAGGGGGAAACTATGGCTACACCTTC
TRBJ2-1 TRBV4-3 . . CASSQVSSLSYNEQFF TGCGCCAGCAGCCAAGTCTCAAGCCTCTCCTACAATGAGCAGTTCTTC
TRBJ1-6 TRBV7-8 . . CASSLALTGHSPLHF TGTGCCAGCAGCTTAGCGTTGACAGGACATTCACCCCTCCACTTT
TRBJ1-4 TRBV18 . . CASSPTGGEKLFF TGTGCCAGCTCACCCACAGGTGGCGAAAAACTGTTTTTT
TRBJ2-5 TRBV5-1 TRBD2 once CARSLGGGGGGETQYF TGCGCCCGCAGCCTGGGCGGGGGGGGCGGAGGAGAGACCCAGTACTTC
TRBJ1-1 TRBV3-1/TRBV3-2 TRBD1 . CASSQVAGGSEAFF TGTGCCAGCAGCCAAGTGGCAGGGGGCTCTGAAGCTTTCTTT
TRBJ1-6 TRBV19 . . CASSEAGRAHSPLHF TGTGCCAGTAGTGAGGCGGGACGGGCACATTCACCCCTCCACTTT
TRBJ1-6 TRBV9 TRBD1 . CASSVEWRQGFSPLHF TGTGCCAGCAGCGTAGAGTGGAGACAGGGATTTTCACCCCTCCACTTT
TRBJ1-5 TRBV30 . once CAWSVPNQPQHF TGTGCCTGGAGTGTCCCTAATCAGCCCCAGCATTTT
TRBJ2-7 TRBV6-2/TRBV6-3 TRBD1 few CASSPRQGAYEQYF TGTGCCAGCAGCCCTAGACAGGGGGCCTACGAGCAGTACTTC
TRBJ1-5 TRBV3-1/TRBV3-2 . . CASSQDPSRGQPQHF TGTGCCAGCAGCCAAGACCCTTCAAGGGGTCAGCCCCAGCATTTT
TRBJ1-4 TRBV15 . once CATSRDNREEKLFF TGTGCCACCAGCAGGGACAACAGGGAGGAAAAACTGTTTTTT
TRBJ1-2 TRBV5-1 . . CASSLDSRDYTF TGCGCCAGCAGCTTAGACTCTCGCGACTACACCTTC
TRBJ2-1 TRBV2 . . CASTAPEGGLYNEQFF TGTGCCAGCACCGCCCCGGAGGGGGGGCTATACAATGAGCAGTTCTTC
TRBJ1-2 TRBV19 . . CASRFSGSARNYGYTF TGTGCCAGTAGATTTTCCGGGAGCGCCAGGAACTATGGCTACACCTTC
TRBJ2-7 TRBV3-1/TRBV3-2 . . CASSSRGGGTYEQYF TGTGCCAGCAGCTCCCGAGGGGGGGGAACCTACGAGCAGTACTTC
TRBJ1-1 TRBV25-1 TRBD1 . CASSEKRDSRAFF TGTGCCAGCAGTGAAAAAAGGGACAGTCGGGCTTTCTTT
TRBJ1-4 TRBV4-2 TRBD1 . CASGRQGGTNEKLFF TGTGCCAGCGGCCGTCAGGGGGGAACTAATGAAAAACTGTTTTTT
TRBJ1-1 TRBV19 . few CASMFSAEAFF TGTGCCAGTATGTTTTCCGCTGAAGCTTTCTTT
TRBJ1-5 TRBV5-6 TRBD1 . CASSLRTGSEGQPQHF TGTGCCAGCAGCCTGCGGACAGGGAGTGAGGGTCAGCCCCAGCATTTT
TRBJ1-6 TRBV30 TRBD1 . CAWSEGRPGGNSPLHF TGTGCCTGGAGTGAGGGTCGTCCAGGGGGCAATTCACCCCTCCACTTT
TRBJ2-5 TRBV28 . . CASSPRTVWFETQYF TGTGCCAGCAGTCCCAGGACAGTTTGGTTTGAGACCCAGTACTTC
TRBJ1-2 TRBV27 TRBD1 few CASSDRGPNYGYTF TGTGCCAGCAGTGACAGGGGCCCCAACTATGGCTACACCTTC
TRBJ1-5 TRBV10-3 . . CAISEGREDNQPQHF TGTGCCATCAGTGAAGGGAGGGAGGACAATCAGCCCCAGCATTTT
TRBJ2-7 TRBV9 TRBD1 . CASSVAGGQGPYEQYF TGTGCCAGCAGCGTAGCGGGTGGACAGGGGCCCTACGAGCAGTACTTC
TRBJ2-7 TRBV21-1 . . CASSKGGTGLKCEQYF TGTGCCAGCAGCAAAGGGGGTACAGGGCTAAAATGCGAGCAGTACTTC
TRBJ1-5 TRBV6-5 . once CASSYSERAGNQPQHF TGTGCCAGCAGTTACTCGGAGAGGGCTGGCAATCAGCCCCAGCATTTT
TRBJ1-5 TRBV10-3 . . CAISDVQGSNQPQHF TGTGCCATATCAGACGTGCAGGGTAGCAATCAGCCCCAGCATTTT
TRBJ2-7 TRBV11-3 TRBD1 . CASSVGTGRGEQYF TGTGCCAGCAGCGTCGGGACAGGGCGGGGGGAGCAGTACTTC
TRBJ1-5 TRBV30 . . CAWSVATMNQPQHF TGTGCCTGGAGTGTCGCTACTATGAATCAGCCCCAGCATTTT
TRBJ2-1 TRBV27 TRBD1 . CASSHRGAYNEQFF TGTGCCAGCAGTCACAGGGGTGCCTACAATGAGCAGTTCTTC
TRBJ1-2 TRBV5-1 TRBD1 . CASRPPYRGTNYGYTF TGCGCCAGCAGGCCTCCGTACAGGGGGACTAACTATGGCTACACCTTC
TRBJ1-2 TRBV3-1/TRBV3-2 TRBD1 . CASSHGDRVYYGYTF TGTGCCAGCAGCCACGGGGACAGGGTTTATTATGGCTACACCTTC
TRBJ2-5 TRBV12-3/TRBV12-4 . . CASSSDRRETQYF TGTGCCAGCAGTTCCGACAGGAGGGAGACCCAGTACTTC
TRBJ1-1 TRBV2 TRBD1 . CASRPYGGQGTAFF TGTGCCAGCAGGCCGTATGGGGGACAGGGTACAGCTTTCTTT
TRBJ1-4 TRBV7-9 . . CASGSAGTPSTNEKLFF TGTGCCAGCGGATCCGCAGGAACTCCTTCAACTAATGAAAAACTGTTTTTT
TRBJ1-5 TRBV7-8 . . CASSLEGPVNQPQHF TGTGCCAGCAGCTTAGAGGGGCCGGTCAATCAGCCCCAGCATTTT
TRBJ2-7 TRBV28 . . CASSFPDSDSYEQYF TGTGCCAGCAGTTTCCCCGACAGCGACTCCTACGAGCAGTACTTC
TRBJ1-1 TRBV28 . . CASSFYNRRVNTEAFF TGTGCCAGCAGTTTTTATAACAGACGTGTGAACACTGAAGCTTTCTTT
TRBJ2-1 TRBV14 TRBD2 once CASSQTERGARQFF TGTGCCAGCAGCCAGACAGAGCGGGGCGCTAGGCAGTTCTTC
TRBJ2-3 TRBV19 . . CASSIGQAKGTDTQYF TGTGCCAGTAGTATCGGCCAGGCGAAAGGCACAGATACGCAGTATTTT
TRBJ1-1 TRBV7-9 . . CASSSEGAEAFF TGTGCCAGCAGCTCAGAAGGGGCTGAAGCTTTCTTT
TRBJ1-6 TRBV3-1/TRBV3-2 . . CASSQGDSNSPLHF TGTGCCAGCAGCCAGGGCGATTCTAATTCACCCCTCCACTTT
TRBJ2-3 TRBV4-2 TRBD2 many CASSQETSGGADTQYF TGTGCCAGCAGCCAAGAGACTAGCGGGGGGGCAGATACGCAGTATTTT
TRBJ1-1 TRBV19 . . CASSMGRSTEAFF TGTGCCAGTAGTATGGGGCGTAGCACTGAAGCTTTCTTT
TRBJ1-4 TRBV6-5 . once CASSTRGRPNEKLFF TGTGCCAGCAGTACCCGGGGTCGGCCTAATGAAAAACTGTTTTTT
TRBJ1-2 TRBV30 TRBD1 . CAWIPPGGFDGYTF TGTGCCTGGATTCCCCCAGGGGGTTTCGACGGCTACACCTTC
TRBJ2-2 TRBV5-5 . . CASRLLSGTLGGELFF TGTGCCAGCAGGCTACTCTCCGGGACACTTGGAGGGGAGCTGTTTTTT
TRBJ2-5 TRBV2 . . CASSPGPGETQYF TGTGCCAGCAGCCCAGGTCCAGGAGAGACCCAGTACTTC
TRBJ1-2 TRBV14 TRBD1 . CASSRDRGYGYTF TGTGCCAGCAGCAGGGACAGGGGGTATGGCTACACCTTC
TRBJ1-6 TRBV7-9 TRBD1 . CASSRDRDAPWSPLHF TGTGCCAGCAGCCGGGACAGGGATGCCCCTTGGTCACCCCTCCACTTT
TRBJ2-2 TRBV30 . . CAWSGAGITGELFF TGTGCCTGGAGTGGGGCAGGGATCACCGGGGAGCTGTTTTTT
TRBJ1-6 TRBV7-2 . . CASRADRSRQSPLHF TGTGCCAGCAGAGCAGACAGGTCTCGGCAGTCACCCCTCCACTTT
TRBJ1-2 TRBV4-1 TRBD1 . CASSQTGGVFYGYTF TGCGCCAGCAGCCAAACAGGGGGAGTGTTCTATGGCTACACCTTC
TRBJ1-4 TRBV2 TRBD1 . CASRGQTTNEKLFF TGTGCCAGCAGGGGACAGACAACTAATGAAAAACTGTTTTTT